A single sample gave rise to the 30 T cell receptor beta chains below, sequenced in a study of blood T cell repertoires in COVID-19. This table comes from immunoSEQ multiplex PCR, and its TCRdb copy is limited to in-frame clones, with some not included. The table has some 96,000 clones, about 86% seen once. The material sequenced was peripheral blood. These receptors originate from a human donor in a cohort sampled during active COVID-19.

The rearrangement uses TRBV6-5 and TRBJ2-7; the D gene is possibly TRBD1 (5 bases). From germline, CDR1 is MNHEY and CDR2 SVGAGI. V was trimmed by 10 bases and J by 0 bases, leaving 13 bases between them. The CDR3 has 13 amino acids. DNA for the CDR3: TGTGCCACCGCACGGACATACTCCTACGAGCAGTACTTC. It encodes CATARTYSYEQYF.

The rearrangement uses TRBV5-6 and TRBJ2-7, with TRBD2 matching 8 bases. The CDR3 is 15 amino acids. J was trimmed by 4 bases and V by 2 bases; bases with no gene match: 8. CDR1 SGHDT and CDR2 YYEEEE come from the germline V gene. The chain's CDR3 is CASSFLAGRTYEQYF. CDR3 in DNA: TGTGCCAGCAGCTTTTTAGCGGGGAGAACATACGAGCAGTACTTC.

This chain joins TRBV18 and TRBJ1-5; TRBD1 matches at 9 bases. The CDR3 length is 15 residues. In germline, CDR1 is KGHSH, CDR2 LQKENI. After removal of 1 base from V and 5 bases from J, the junction contained 3 bases not matched to a gene. The CDR3 DNA sequence: TGTGCCAGCTCACCACTCACAGGGGGCGATCAGCCCCAGCATTTT. As protein: CASSPLTGGDQPQHF. The full variable domain, rest sourced from reference TRBV18 and TRBJ1-5, is NAGVMQNPRHLVRRRGQEARLRCSPMKGHSHVYWYRQLPEEGLKFMVYLQKENIIDESGMPKERFSAEFPKEGPSILRIQQVVRGDSAAYFCASSPLTGGDQPQHFGDGTRLSIL.

The J gene is TRBJ1-1, the V gene TRBV30, with D possibly TRBD1 on 5 matching bases. The CDR3 runs to 14 residues. Trimming pared 8 bases from V and 3 bases from J, leaving 19 bases between. Germline V lookup: CDR1 GTSNPN, CDR2 SVGIG (reference sequence). The CDR3 is CASMFGGLDTEAFF. CDR3 bases: TGTGCCAGTATGTTTGGGGGGTTGGACACTGAAGCTTTCTTT.

This clone was observed a single time. The genes are TRBV6-5 and TRBJ2-7, with a weak D call TRBD2 (6 bases). The CDR3 totals 15 residues. Trimming removed 5 bases at V and 0 bases at J, with 14 bases between. Germline-derived CDR1 and CDR2 are MNHEY and SVGAGI. The CDR3 sequence is CASSIGTSSSYEQYF. The CDR3 nucleotides read TGTGCCAGCAGTATAGGGACTTCGAGCTCCTACGAGCAGTACTTC.

J is TRBJ2-7 and V is TRBV2, with 7 bases identical to TRBD1. V shed 6 bases and J 3 bases; nucleotides not matched to a gene: 5. The CDR3 sequence is 13 residues long. The germline V gene encodes CDR1 SNHLY and CDR2 FYNNEI. The CDR3 region is CASSRQGGYEQYF. For the CDR3, the DNA is TGTGCCAGCAGCCGACAGGGCGGCTACGAGCAGTACTTC.

The CDR3 region is CASSYRVTGANVLTF. The CDR3 region has the DNA TGTGCCAGCAGTTATCGGGTGACTGGGGCCAACGTCCTGACTTTC. This chain connects TRBV6-2 or TRBV6-3 to TRBJ2-6; D uncertain. The CDR3 covers 15 residues. The germline gives CDR1 MNHEY, CDR2 SVGEGT. Trimming removed 3 bases from V and 2 bases from J, with 8 bases in between.

The gene calls are TRBV11-1 and TRBJ2-2; tentative D call: TRBD1 (5 bases). The CDR3 totals 15 residues. The V end lost 2 bases, the J end lost 4 bases, and 11 bases lay between the germline ends. Germline CDR1 is SGHAT and CDR2 is FQDESV (reference sequence). CDR3 residues: CASSLRVGATGELFF. CDR3 sequence (DNA): TGTGCCAGCAGCTTAAGGGTAGGGGCCACCGGGGAGCTGTTTTTT.

This chain links TRBV18 with TRBJ1-4, with D uncertain. The CDR3 sequence is 13 residues long. V lost 3 bases, J lost 8 bases, and 10 bases lay in between. The germline V gene has CDR1 KGHSH and CDR2 LQKENI. The CDR3 region has the DNA TGTGCCAGCTCACCGCAGAGAGGGGAAAAACTGTTTTTT. Translating gives CASSPQRGEKLFF.

The V and J genes are TRBV15 and TRBJ2-5, with a possible D match to TRBD2 (6 bases). Germline loops: CDR1 LNHNV, CDR2 YYDKDF (reference sequence). The CDR3 is made up of 15 amino acids. The V gene lost 1 base and the J gene lost 4 bases, with 13 bases spanning the gap. The CDR3 DNA sequence: TGTGCCACCAGCAGAGCCCCGAGCGGGCTAGAGACCCAGTACTTC. This codes for CATSRAPSGLETQYF.

The chain links TRBV7-3 to TRBJ1-6; TRBD1 agrees at 7 bases. V was pared by 2 bases and J by 10 bases, with 11 bases of the junction left unmatched. CDR1 is SGHTA and CDR2 is FQGTGA in the germline V gene. The CDR3 is made up of 16 amino acids. CDR3 DNA: TGTGCCAGCAGCTTATTGCAGGCAGGGGGTATCTCACCCCTCCACTTT. This encodes CASSLLQAGGISPLHF.

The rearrangement links TRBV10-2 to TRBJ2-7; D remains unclear. Looked up from germline, CDR1 is WSHSY and CDR2 is SAAADI. This CDR3 spans 12 amino acids. V was trimmed by 3 bases and J by 3 bases, leaving 6 bases between them. The CDR3 is CASSELHYEQYF. CDR3 in DNA: TGCGCCAGCAGTGAATTACACTACGAGCAGTACTTC.

This rearrangement joins TRBV28 to TRBJ1-1, with 7 bases identical to TRBD1. This CDR3 is 17 amino acids long. CDR1 and CDR2 (germline): MDHEN, SYDVKM. Losses at the gene ends were 7 bases for V and 0 bases for J; bases not matched to a gene: 14. This CDR3 is CASKPWQGDPMNTEAFF. In DNA, the CDR3 is TGTGCCAGCAAGCCCTGGCAGGGGGACCCCATGAACACTGAAGCTTTCTTT.

The chain employs TRBV10-3 and TRBJ2-2, with 9 bases that match TRBD2. CDR1 ENHRY and CDR2 SYGVKD come from the germline V gene. This CDR3 is 16 amino acids long. J lost 0 bases, V lost 4 bases, and 3 bases had no gene match. CDR3 loop: CAISGLAGSNTGELFF. The DNA of the CDR3 is TGTGCCATCAGTGGTCTAGCGGGATCGAACACCGGGGAGCTGTTTTTT.

The rearrangement links TRBV5-6 to TRBJ2-5; D perhaps matches TRBD2 (5 bases). Trimming shortened V by 2 bases and J by 4 bases, and 9 bases separated the two germline ends. Germline V gene sequence: CDR1 SGHDT, CDR2 YYEEEE. The CDR3 extends over 13 amino acids. The CDR3 nucleotides are TGTGCCAGCAGCTTCCGGGGTGGAGAGACCCAGTACTTC. Its translation: CASSFRGGETQYF.

The V gene is TRBV3-1 (or the pseudogene TRBV3-2), the J gene TRBJ2-7; D is unclear. This CDR3 is built from 14 residues. The germline CDR1 and CDR2 sequences are LGHDT and YNNKEL (reference sequence). V lost 0 bases and J lost 2, with 8 bases in between. CDR3 residues: CASSQDARAYEQYF. In DNA, the CDR3 is TGTGCCAGCAGCCAAGACGCCCGAGCCTACGAGCAGTACTTC.

The chain joins TRBV7-2 to TRBJ2-1; 8 bases are shared with TRBD2. Looked up from germline, CDR1 is SGHTA and CDR2 is FQGNSA. V dropped 2 bases and J dropped 3; count of bases not matched to a gene: 3. The CDR3 contains 15 residues. This chain's CDR3 is CASSLWRGDYNEQFF. CDR3 DNA: TGTGCCAGCAGCTTATGGCGGGGGGACTACAATGAGCAGTTCTTC.

The chain is built from TRBV7-2 and TRBJ1-5; TRBD1 aligns across 8 bases. Germline loops: CDR1 SGHTA, CDR2 FQGNSA. V gave up 5 bases and J gave up 7 bases; unmatched junction bases: 7. The CDR3 is 14 residues long. The CDR3 sequence is CASSARTGNQPQHF. CDR3 coding DNA: TGTGCCAGCAGCGCGAGGACAGGGAACCAGCCCCAGCATTTT.

The DNA for the CDR3 is TGTGCCAGCAGCTTGCGACAGGGGATCGATCAGCCCCAGCATTTT. This sequence encodes CASSLRQGIDQPQHF. The chain recombines TRBV11-2 with TRBJ1-5; 8 bases match TRBD1. V was clipped by 3 bases and J by 5 bases; unmatched bases: 6. The CDR3 length is 15 residues. Germline V gene sequence: CDR1 SGHAT, CDR2 FQNNGV. Full variable domain (missing parts from reference TRBV11-2 and TRBJ1-5): EAGVAQSPRYKIIEKRQSVAFWCNPISGHATLYWYQQILGQGPKLLIQFQNNGVVDDSQLPKDRFSAERLKGVDSTLKIQPAKLEDSAVYLCASSLRQGIDQPQHFGDGTRLSIL.

The rearrangement links TRBV5-1 to TRBJ2-2; 7 bases align to TRBD1. Germline V gene sequence: CDR1 SGHRS, CDR2 YFSETQ. This CDR3 contains 16 residues. V shed 0 bases and J 2 bases; nucleotides not matched to a gene: 4. CDR3 nucleotide sequence: TGCGCCAGCAGCTTGGAAGGGGGCCTCAACACCGGGGAGCTGTTTTTT. Residues: CASSLEGGLNTGELFF.

The chain is built from TRBV7-2 and TRBJ2-3, with D tentatively TRBD2 (5 bases). Germline CDR1 SGHTA, CDR2 FQGNSA. This CDR3 contains 14 residues. V lost 8 bases and J lost 2, with 14 bases in between. The CDR3 coding sequence is TGTGCCAGCGGAACCCCGGGGAACACAGATACGCAGTATTTT. Translated: CASGTPGNTDTQYF. Using reference TRBV7-2 and TRBJ2-3 for the parts outside the CDR3, the full variable domain is GAGVSQSPSNKVTEKGKDVELRCDPISGHTALYWYRQSLGQGLEFLIYFQGNSAPDKSGLPSDRFSAERTGGSVSTLTIQRTQQEDSAVYLCASGTPGNTDTQYFGPGTRLTVL.

This sequence joins TRBV2 and TRBJ2-4; TRBD1 is a possible D gene (6 bases). Trimming left V 5 bases short and J 9 bases short, with 14 bases between. The CDR3 is 13 amino acids. Per the germline V gene, CDR1 is SNHLY and CDR2 is FYNNEI. The CDR3 nucleotides read TGTGCCAGCAGTCCCGGCACAGGGACCATTCAGTACTTC. Its protein is CASSPGTGTIQYF.

The CDR3 region is CASSYRGEGGSPLHF. The CDR3 nucleotides read TGTGCCAGCAGTTACCGCGGGGAAGGCGGTTCACCCCTCCACTTT. The chain carries TRBV6-6 and TRBJ1-6; no definite D call. Trimming left V 2 bases short and J 9 bases short, with 14 bases between. This CDR3 is built from 15 residues. From germline, CDR1 is MNHNY and CDR2 SVGAGI (reference sequence).

CDR3 region: CASRDRGGTGELFF. The CDR3, as DNA: TGTGCCAGTAGAGACAGGGGAGGGACCGGGGAGCTGTTTTTT. The chain employs TRBV19 and TRBJ2-2; perhaps TRBD1 as D (8 bases). The ends were cut back, 6 bases at V and 5 bases at J, with 13 bases in the middle. This CDR3 region has 14 residues. The V gene's germline CDR1 is LNHDA and CDR2 SQIVND (reference sequence).

This rearrangement joins TRBV5-1 to TRBJ2-1, with 13 bases fitting TRBD2. Germline V gene sequence: CDR1 SGHRS, CDR2 YFSETQ. This CDR3 is built from 15 residues. V shed 4 bases, J shed 7 bases, and the junction held 5 bases outside the gene matches. The CDR3: CASSPLTSGRNEQFF. The CDR3 DNA reads TGCGCCAGCAGCCCATTGACTAGCGGGAGGAATGAGCAGTTCTTC.

The chain has TRBV9 and TRBJ2-1, with 12 bases aligning to TRBD2. With V trimmed by 0 bases and J by 6 bases, 1 base remained unmatched. The CDR3 length is 15 residues. Germline assignment: CDR1 SGDLS and CDR2 YYNGEE. CDR3 in amino acids: CASSVASGRANEQFF. The CDR3 DNA follows: TGTGCCAGCAGCGTAGCTAGCGGGAGGGCCAATGAGCAGTTCTTC. The full variable domain, in which reference TRBV9 and TRBJ2-1 provide the parts outside the CDR3, is DSGVTQTPKHLITATGQRVTLRCSPRSGDLSVYWYQQSLDQGLQFLIQYYNGEERAKGNILERFSAQQFPDLHSELNLSSLELGDSALYFCASSVASGRANEQFFGPGTRLTVL.

The V and J genes are TRBV28 and TRBJ2-3; 7 bases are a match to TRBD2. The CDR3 consists of 15 residues. Trimming cost V 2 bases and J 0 bases; bases outside gene matches: 2. Germline loops: CDR1 MDHEN, CDR2 SYDVKM. The CDR3 reads CASSLSGTSTDTQYF. CDR3 DNA sequence: TGTGCCAGCAGTTTAAGCGGGACTAGCACAGATACGCAGTATTTT.

This chain links TRBV28 with TRBJ2-1, with 10 bases that match TRBD2. Germline V gene lookup returns CDR1 MDHEN and CDR2 SYDVKM. The CDR3 sequence is 17 residues long. V was clipped by 2 bases and J by 8 bases; unmatched bases: 12. The DNA for the CDR3 is TGTGCCAGCAGTTTAAGGGACTGGGGACTAGCGAAGGATGAGCAGTTCTTC. Translation: CASSLRDWGLAKDEQFF.

This chain links TRBV9 with TRBJ2-1; 9 nucleotides line up with TRBD1. V lost 4 bases to trimming and J lost 8 bases; unmatched junction nucleotides: 16. Germline assignment: CDR1 SGDLS and CDR2 YYNGEE. The CDR3 is made up of 17 amino acids. The CDR3 here is CASSPRLTGGLWDEQFF. In nucleotides, the CDR3 is TGTGCCAGCAGCCCGAGACTGACAGGGGGTCTGTGGGATGAGCAGTTCTTC. Full variable domain (outside the CDR3, taken from reference TRBV9 and TRBJ2-1): DSGVTQTPKHLITATGQRVTLRCSPRSGDLSVYWYQQSLDQGLQFLIQYYNGEERAKGNILERFSAQQFPDLHSELNLSSLELGDSALYFCASSPRLTGGLWDEQFFGPGTRLTVL.

The chain employs TRBV7-9 and TRBJ2-7, with 12 bases matching TRBD2. The germline CDR1 and CDR2 sequences are SEHNR and FQNEAQ (reference sequence). The CDR3 spans 19 residues. J gave up 0 bases and V 0 bases, and 9 bases lay outside the gene matches. As DNA, the CDR3 is TGTGCCAGCAGCTTAGCCCCGGGACTAGCGGGCTTCAGCTCCTACGAGCAGTACTTC. This translates into CASSLAPGLAGFSSYEQYF.